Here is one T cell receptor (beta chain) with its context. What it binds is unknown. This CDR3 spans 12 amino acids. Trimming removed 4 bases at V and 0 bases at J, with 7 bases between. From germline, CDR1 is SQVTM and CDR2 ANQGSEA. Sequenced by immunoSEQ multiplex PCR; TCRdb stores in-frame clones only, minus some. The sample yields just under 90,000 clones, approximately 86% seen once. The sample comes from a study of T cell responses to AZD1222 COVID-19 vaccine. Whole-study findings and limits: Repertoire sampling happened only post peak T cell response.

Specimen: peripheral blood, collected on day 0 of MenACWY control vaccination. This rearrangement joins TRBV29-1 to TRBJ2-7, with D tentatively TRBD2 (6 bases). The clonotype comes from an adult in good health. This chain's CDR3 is CSVAGSSYEQYF. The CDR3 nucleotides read TGCAGCGTTGCCGGGAGCTCCTACGAGCAGTACTTC.